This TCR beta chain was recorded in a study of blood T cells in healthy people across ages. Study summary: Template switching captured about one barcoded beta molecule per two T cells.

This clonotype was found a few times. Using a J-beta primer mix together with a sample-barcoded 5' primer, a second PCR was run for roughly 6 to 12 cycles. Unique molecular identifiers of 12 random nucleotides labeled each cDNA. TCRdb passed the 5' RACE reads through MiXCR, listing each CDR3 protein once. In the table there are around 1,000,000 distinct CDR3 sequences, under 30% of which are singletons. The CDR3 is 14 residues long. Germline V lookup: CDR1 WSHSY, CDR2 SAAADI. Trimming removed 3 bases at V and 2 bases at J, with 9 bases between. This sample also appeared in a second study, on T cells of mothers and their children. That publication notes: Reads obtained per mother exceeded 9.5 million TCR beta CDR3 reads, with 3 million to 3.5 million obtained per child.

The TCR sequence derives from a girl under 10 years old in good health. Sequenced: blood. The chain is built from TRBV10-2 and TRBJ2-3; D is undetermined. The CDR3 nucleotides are TGCGCCAGCAGTGAATGGGGATTCACAGATACGCAGTATTTT. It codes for CASSEWGFTDTQYF.